The 27 T cell receptor beta chains given below trace back to one sample, sequenced in a study of T-cell reconstitution after alpha-beta-depleted transplantation in children. A library of TCRbeta sequences, prepared with unique molecular identifiers, was generated. Using its own MiXCR run on the PCR reads, TCRdb lists one record per CDR3 protein. There are 500,000 to 600,000 distinct CDR3 sequences in the sample; around a third occur only once, and 2% to 2.5% lies in the top ten. This specimen was PBMCs from the stem cell graft donor, taken from the stem cell graft. The receptor set was obtained from a human donor who donated a stem cell graft to a child with aplastic anemia.

This sequence joins TRBV7-2 and TRBJ2-6; 8 nucleotides align to TRBD1. The germline V gene has CDR1 SGHTA and CDR2 FQGNSA. The CDR3 has 17 amino acids. The V gene end was trimmed by 5 bases and the J gene end by 1 base; junction bases not matched to a gene: 7. The CDR3 reads CASSPAGGASGANVLTF. The CDR3 nucleotides are TGTGCCAGCAGCCCGGCAGGGGGCGCGTCTGGGGCCAACGTCCTGACTTTC.

This clonotype has more than one count but fewer than ten. The rearrangement joins TRBV19 to TRBJ2-1; D perhaps matches TRBD2 (5 bases). This CDR3 is 12 amino acids long. CDR1 and CDR2 from the germline V gene are LNHDA and SQIVND (reference sequence). V was pared by 3 bases and J by 6 bases, with 6 bases between. The CDR3 here is CASSIRGNEQFF. The CDR3 region has the DNA TGTGCCAGTAGTATCCGGGGCAATGAGCAGTTCTTC.

The J gene is TRBJ2-3, the V gene TRBV24-1; possibly TRBD1 for D (6 bases). Per the germline V gene, CDR1 is KGHDR and CDR2 is SFDVKD. Trimming pared 8 bases from V and 6 bases from J, leaving 17 bases between. CDR3 length: 14 residues. The CDR3 region has the DNA TGTGCCACCAACGATCCAACAGGGCCCGATACGCAGTATTTT. It translates to CATNDPTGPDTQYF.

The V call is TRBV3-1, the J call TRBJ2-1; 12 bases map to TRBD2. Trimming removed 2 bases from V and 6 bases from J; junction bases left unmatched: 5. Looked up from germline, CDR1 is LGHDT and CDR2 is YNNKEL (reference sequence). The CDR3 is 16 residues long. DNA for the CDR3: TGTGCCAGCAGCCAACTGGGGACTAGCGGGCTCAATGAGCAGTTCTTC. This gives the protein CASSQLGTSGLNEQFF.

The chain recombines TRBV7-2 with TRBJ2-3; tentative D call: TRBD2 (5 bases). The CDR3 is 15 amino acids. Per the germline V gene, CDR1 is SGHTA and CDR2 is FQGNSA. V lost 1 base and J lost 2, with 10 bases in between. CDR3 DNA: TGTGCCAGCAGCTTAGTCGCGGGTCTCACAGATACGCAGTATTTT. Translated, it gives CASSLVAGLTDTQYF.

This clonotype was counted only a few times. The genes are TRBV18 and TRBJ1-5; 7 nucleotides match TRBD1. The CDR3 has 13 amino acids. CDR1 is KGHSH and CDR2 is LQKENI in the germline V gene. The V gene end was trimmed by 3 bases and the J gene end by 6 bases; junction bases not matched to a gene: 2. The CDR3 region is CASSPEGAQPQHF. For the CDR3, the DNA is TGTGCCAGCTCACCCGAGGGGGCTCAGCCCCAGCATTTT.

This clonotype has a handful of counts. This sequence joins TRBV11-3 and TRBJ2-7, with D perhaps being TRBD1 or TRBD2 (5 bases each). Germline CDR1 and CDR2: SGHNT and YENEEA. The CDR3 consists of 14 residues. V was pared by 4 bases and J by 2 bases, with 12 bases between. The CDR3 here is CASSWRGAPYEQYV. The CDR3 DNA reads as TGTGCCAGCAGCTGGCGAGGGGCCCCCTACGAGCAGTACGTC.

The chain employs TRBV12-3 or TRBV12-4 and TRBJ1-1; D not certain. Trimming pared 0 bases from V and 5 bases from J, leaving 13 bases between. The CDR3 extends over 15 amino acids. The CDR3, as DNA: TGTGCCAGCAGTTTAGCCGGAACTTATAGGACTGAAGCTTTCTTT. It encodes CASSLAGTYRTEAFF.

This sequence joins TRBV20-1 and TRBJ2-1; unclear D gene. V shed 2 bases and J shed 4 bases, with 12 bases lying between them. Germline lookup yields CDR1 DFQATT and CDR2 SNEGSKA (reference sequence). The CDR3 loop spans 14 amino acids. CDR3 protein: CSARMGLGYNEQFF. For the CDR3, the DNA is TGCAGTGCTAGAATGGGATTAGGTTACAATGAGCAGTTCTTC.

There are a few counts of this clonotype. The J gene is TRBJ2-4, the V gene TRBV11-1; TRBD1 aligns across 9 bases. The CDR3 spans 13 residues. J was trimmed by 8 bases and V by 6 bases; bases with no gene match: 5. The germline gives CDR1 SGHAT, CDR2 FQDESV (reference sequence). In DNA form, the CDR3 reads TGTGCCAGCAGACAACAGGGGGCGGACATTCAGTACTTC. Amino acids: CASRQQGADIQYF. Full variable domain (remainder filled in from reference TRBV11-1 and TRBJ2-4): EAEVAQSPRYKITEKSQAVAFWCDPISGHATLYWYRQILGQGPELLVQFQDESVVDDSQLPKDRFSAERLKGVDSTLKIQPAELGDSAMYLCASRQQGADIQYFGAGTRLSVL.

This clonotype was counted between two and nine times. The CDR3 here is CSVVIGADTQYF. The CDR3 DNA reads as TGCAGCGTTGTCATCGGCGCAGATACGCAGTATTTT. This sequence joins TRBV29-1 and TRBJ2-3; D gene ambiguous. V lost 4 bases to trimming and J lost 4 bases, with 9 bases between them. The germline V gene encodes CDR1 SQVTM and CDR2 ANQGSEA. CDR3 length: 12 amino acids.

The V gene is TRBV3-1, the J gene TRBJ2-5, with a weak D call TRBD1 (6 bases). V was cut by 6 bases and J by 5 bases, with 22 bases left in between. The CDR3 contains 16 residues. Germline CDR1 reads LGHDT; CDR2 reads YNNKEL (reference sequence). The CDR3 is CASSRGQTHPRETQYF. The DNA for the CDR3 is TGTGCCAGCAGTCGTGGACAGACCCATCCTCGGGAGACCCAGTACTTC.

The rearrangement joins TRBV7-9 to TRBJ2-3; D perhaps matches TRBD2 (6 bases). The CDR3 runs to 16 residues. V was clipped by 2 bases and J by 5 bases, with 17 bases between them. Germline V gene lookup returns CDR1 SEHNR and CDR2 FQNEAQ (reference sequence). The CDR3, as DNA: TGTGCCAGCAGCTTAATGAGATCGGGAGTGGGAGATACGCAGTATTTT. This sequence encodes CASSLMRSGVGDTQYF. The complete variable domain, with remaining parts taken from reference TRBV7-9 and TRBJ2-3, reads DTGVSQNPRHKITKRGQNVTFRCDPISEHNRLYWYRQTLGQGPEFLTYFQNEAQLEKSRLLSDRFSAERPKGSFSTLEIQRTEQGDSAMYLCASSLMRSGVGDTQYFGPGTRLTVL.

The chain combines TRBV12-3 or TRBV12-4 with TRBJ2-2; D possibly corresponds to TRBD2 (6 bases). Trimming took off 1 base at V and 4 bases at J, with 16 bases between the two ends. This CDR3 spans 17 amino acids. In DNA form, the CDR3 reads TGTGCCAGCAGTTTAGGCCTTCTTAGCGGAAGCACCGGGGAGCTGTTTTTT. Residues: CASSLGLLSGSTGELFF.

The chain has TRBV27 and TRBJ1-1; D ambiguous. From germline, CDR1 is MNHEY and CDR2 SMNVEV (reference sequence). The CDR3 consists of 11 residues. V was trimmed by 9 bases and J by 7 bases, leaving 12 bases between them. In DNA form, the CDR3 reads TGTGCCAGTGTTCAGGTGAATGAAGCTTTCTTT. Amino acids: CASVQVNEAFF.

The chain recombines TRBV7-2 with TRBJ2-1, with 12 positions matching TRBD2. The V gene's germline CDR1 is SGHTA and CDR2 FQGNSA. CDR3 length: 15 residues. The J segment lost 6 bases and the V segment lost 5 bases, leaving 5 bases of the junction unmatched. The CDR3 is CASSDRTSGVNEQFF. CDR3 coding DNA: TGTGCCAGCAGCGACCGGACTAGCGGGGTCAATGAGCAGTTCTTC. Combining the CDR3 with reference TRBV7-2 and TRBJ2-1 gives the whole variable domain GAGVSQSPSNKVTEKGKDVELRCDPISGHTALYWYRQSLGQGLEFLIYFQGNSAPDKSGLPSDRFSAERTGGSVSTLTIQRTQQEDSAVYLCASSDRTSGVNEQFFGPGTRLTVL.

A few counts support this clonotype. The V call is TRBV29-1, the J call TRBJ2-2, with unresolved D. Germline CDR1 reads SQVTM; CDR2 reads ANQGSEA. There are 13 residues in the CDR3. Trimming shortened V by 4 bases and J by 4 bases, and 10 bases separated the two germline ends. The CDR3 here is CSVVVRTTGELFF. The CDR3, as DNA: TGCAGCGTTGTAGTCAGGACCACCGGGGAGCTGTTTTTT.

This chain joins TRBV30 and TRBJ1-2, with a tentative D call TRBD1 (6 bases). This CDR3 is built from 14 residues. Germline V gene data show CDR1 as GTSNPN and CDR2 as SVGIG (reference sequence). The germline V and J ends were trimmed by 0 bases and 3 bases, with 11 bases remaining between them. The CDR3 DNA follows: TGTGCCTGGAGTGTAGGGGGAAAAGACTATGGCTACACCTTC. Translation gives CAWSVGGKDYGYTF.

The chain uses TRBV10-3 and TRBJ2-7; 9 bases are a match to TRBD2. V dropped 3 bases and J dropped 3; count of bases not matched to a gene: 3. CDR3 length: 14 amino acids. The germline V gene has CDR1 ENHRY and CDR2 SYGVKD. The CDR3 bases are TGTGCCATCAGTGACGGTAGCGGGAGCTACGAGCAGTACTTC. The encoded protein is CAISDGSGSYEQYF.

Only a few counts were recorded for this clonotype. The J gene is TRBJ1-1, the V gene TRBV29-1; no firm D call. Trimming pared 6 bases from V and 0 bases from J, leaving 11 bases between. Germline V gene lookup returns CDR1 SQVTM and CDR2 ANQGSEA. The CDR3 has 13 residues. The CDR3 spells CSVRIDMNTEAFF. The CDR3 DNA follows: TGCAGCGTCCGGATAGACATGAACACTGAAGCTTTCTTT.

The genes are TRBV11-2 and TRBJ2-1, with D perhaps TRBD1 or TRBD2 (5 bases each). Trimming took off 5 bases at V and 4 bases at J, with 30 bases between the two ends. Germline V lookup: CDR1 SGHAT, CDR2 FQNNGV. There are 20 residues in the CDR3. Here the CDR3 DNA reads TGTGCCAGCAGCCCTTTTGGGGACCCAGCGACCCGGTGGGGTTACAATGAGCAGTTCTTC. Translated: CASSPFGDPATRWGYNEQFF.

The CDR3 DNA reads TGTGCCAGCACCTTCCATCCCGGTTCCCGTGGCTACACCTTC. This codes for CASTFHPGSRGYTF. The chain combines TRBV6-2 or TRBV6-3 with TRBJ1-2; D remains unclear. The CDR3 has 14 residues. Trimming stripped 7 bases from V and 7 bases from J, with 19 bases between. Germline V gives CDR1 MNHEY, CDR2 SVGEGT.

This clonotype was observed many times. The rearrangement uses TRBV29-1 and TRBJ2-3; 8 bases align to TRBD2. V was pared by 4 bases and J by 4 bases, with 1 base of the junction left unmatched. This CDR3 is built from 12 residues. The germline CDR1 and CDR2 sequences are SQVTM and ANQGSEA. The CDR3 DNA follows: TGCAGCGTTGGGCGGGAGGCAGATACGCAGTATTTT. The encoded protein is CSVGREADTQYF.

The chain uses TRBV6-1 and TRBJ2-5; 9 bases match TRBD1. This CDR3 spans 15 amino acids. V was clipped by 5 bases and J by 5 bases; unmatched bases: 9. The germline V gene has CDR1 MNHNS and CDR2 SASEGT. CDR3 sequence: CASSKSDRGGETQYF. The CDR3 DNA is TGTGCCAGCAGTAAATCGGACAGGGGCGGGGAGACCCAGTACTTC.

J is TRBJ1-4 and V is TRBV21-1; the listed D gene, TRBD1, was not tested against the DNA. TRBV21-1 is designated a pseudogene. The CDR3 sequence is 14 residues long. The CDR3 nucleotides read TGTGCCAGCAGCAGGGGCAGGGGGAATGAAAAACTGTTTTTT. Translated, it gives CASSRGRGNEKLFF.

This clonotype turned up a few times. This rearrangement joins TRBV9 to TRBJ2-6, with D uncertain. CDR1 SGDLS and CDR2 YYNGEE come from the germline V gene. The CDR3 is 16 residues long. Trimming took 0 bases from V and 0 from J, leaving 7 bases between them. CDR3 region: CASSVARASGANVLTF. The CDR3 DNA reads as TGTGCCAGCAGCGTAGCACGGGCCTCTGGGGCCAACGTCCTGACTTTC.

CDR3 loop: CSVQRQGWGTEAFF. CDR3 bases: TGCAGCGTTCAACGACAGGGGTGGGGCACTGAAGCTTTCTTT. J is TRBJ1-1 and V is TRBV29-1, with 8 positions matching TRBD1. Germline-derived CDR1 and CDR2 are SQVTM and ANQGSEA. This CDR3 has 14 amino acids. The V segment lost 5 bases and the J segment 4 bases; nucleotides outside the gene matches: 9.